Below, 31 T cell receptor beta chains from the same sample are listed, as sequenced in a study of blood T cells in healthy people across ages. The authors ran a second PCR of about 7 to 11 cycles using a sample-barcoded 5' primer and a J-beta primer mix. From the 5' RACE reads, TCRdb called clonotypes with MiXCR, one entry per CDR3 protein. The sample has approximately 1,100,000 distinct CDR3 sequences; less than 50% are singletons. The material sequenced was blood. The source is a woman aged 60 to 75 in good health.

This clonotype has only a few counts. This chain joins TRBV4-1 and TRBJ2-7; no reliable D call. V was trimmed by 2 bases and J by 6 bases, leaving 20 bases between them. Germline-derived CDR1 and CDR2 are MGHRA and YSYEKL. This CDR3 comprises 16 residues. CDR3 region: CASSQKSHRPLGEQYF. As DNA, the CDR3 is TGCGCCAGCAGCCAAAAATCACACAGACCTCTGGGCGAGCAGTACTTC.

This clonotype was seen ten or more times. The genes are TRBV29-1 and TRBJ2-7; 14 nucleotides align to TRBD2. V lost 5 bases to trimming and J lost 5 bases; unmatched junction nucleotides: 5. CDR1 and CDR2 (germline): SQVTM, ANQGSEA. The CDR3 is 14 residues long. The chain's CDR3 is CSVRLAGGKNEQYF. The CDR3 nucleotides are TGCAGCGTTCGACTAGCGGGAGGGAAAAACGAGCAGTACTTC.

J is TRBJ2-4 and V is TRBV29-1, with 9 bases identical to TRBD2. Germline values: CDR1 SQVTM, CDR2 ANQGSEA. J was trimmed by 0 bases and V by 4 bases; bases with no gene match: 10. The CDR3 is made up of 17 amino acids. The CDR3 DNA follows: TGCAGCGTTGTTGGAGCGGGAGGCCGACTAGCCAAAAACATTCAGTACTTC. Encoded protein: CSVVGAGGRLAKNIQYF.

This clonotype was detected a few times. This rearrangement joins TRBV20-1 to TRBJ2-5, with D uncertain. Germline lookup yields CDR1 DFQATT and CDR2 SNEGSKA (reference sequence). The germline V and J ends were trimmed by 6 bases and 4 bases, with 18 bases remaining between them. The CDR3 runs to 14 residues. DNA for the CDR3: TGCAGTGCCGCCCCCGATGCACGTACAGAGACCCAGTACTTC. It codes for CSAAPDARTETQYF.

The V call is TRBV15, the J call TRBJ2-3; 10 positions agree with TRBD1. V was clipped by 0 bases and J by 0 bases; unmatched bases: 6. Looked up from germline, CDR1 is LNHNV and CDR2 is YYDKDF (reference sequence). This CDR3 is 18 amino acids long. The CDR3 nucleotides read TGTGCCACCAGCAGAGATATAGGGGACAGGGGTAGCACAGATACGCAGTATTTT. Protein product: CATSRDIGDRGSTDTQYF.

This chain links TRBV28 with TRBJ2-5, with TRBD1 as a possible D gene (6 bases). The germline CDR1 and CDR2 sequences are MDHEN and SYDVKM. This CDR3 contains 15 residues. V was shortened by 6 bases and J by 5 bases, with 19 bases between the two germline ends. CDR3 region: CASRKGTFQSETQYF. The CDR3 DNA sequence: TGTGCCAGCAGGAAAGGGACATTCCAATCGGAGACCCAGTACTTC.

The DNA for the CDR3 is TGCGCCAGCAGTGAGTCAACAGGGTATGGCTACACCTTC. It specifies CASSESTGYGYTF. This chain connects TRBV10-1 to TRBJ1-2; D is possibly TRBD1 (6 bases). Trimming left V 0 bases short and J 5 bases short, with 7 bases between. There are 13 residues in the CDR3. Per germline, CDR1 WNHNN and CDR2 SYGVQD (reference sequence).

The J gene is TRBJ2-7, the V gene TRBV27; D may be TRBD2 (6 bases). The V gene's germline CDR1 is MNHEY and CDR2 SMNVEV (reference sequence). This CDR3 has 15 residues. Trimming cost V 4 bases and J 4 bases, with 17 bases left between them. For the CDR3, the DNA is TGTGCCAGCAGTTCCCGCCGGGGGAAAGTGTACGAGCAGTACTTC. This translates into CASSSRRGKVYEQYF.

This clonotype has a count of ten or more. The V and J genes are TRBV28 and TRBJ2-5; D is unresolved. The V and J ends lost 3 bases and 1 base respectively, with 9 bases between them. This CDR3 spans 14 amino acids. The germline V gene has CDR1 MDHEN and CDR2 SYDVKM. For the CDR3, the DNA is TGTGCCAGCAGTTTGAGATGGGGCCAAGAGACCCAGTACTTC. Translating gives CASSLRWGQETQYF.

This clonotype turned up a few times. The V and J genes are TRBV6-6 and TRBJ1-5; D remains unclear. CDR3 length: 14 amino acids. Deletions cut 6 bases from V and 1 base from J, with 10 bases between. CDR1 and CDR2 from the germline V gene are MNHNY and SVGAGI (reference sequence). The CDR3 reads CASSLRASNQPQHF. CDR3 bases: TGTGCCAGCAGCTTGAGGGCGAGCAATCAGCCCCAGCATTTT.

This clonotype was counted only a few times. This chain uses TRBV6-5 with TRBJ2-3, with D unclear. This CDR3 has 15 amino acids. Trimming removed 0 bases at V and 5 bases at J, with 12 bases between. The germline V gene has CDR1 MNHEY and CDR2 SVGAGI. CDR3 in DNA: TGTGCCAGCAGTTACTCGAAAGGCAGTTTAGATACGCAGTATTTT. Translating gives CASSYSKGSLDTQYF.

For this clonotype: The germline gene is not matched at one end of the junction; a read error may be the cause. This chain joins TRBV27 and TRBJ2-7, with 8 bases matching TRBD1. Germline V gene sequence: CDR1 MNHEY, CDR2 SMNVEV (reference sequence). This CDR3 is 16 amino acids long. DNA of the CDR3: TGCGCCAGCAGAACGACGAGGACAGGGTTTTTCCACGAGCAGTACTTC. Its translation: CASRTTRTGFFHEQYF.

CDR3 protein: CASSFQSQGTSDQPQHF. CDR3 bases: TGTGCCAGCAGCTTTCAGTCACAGGGGACTTCCGATCAGCCCCAGCATTTT. The chain links TRBV7-8 to TRBJ1-5; 7 bases are a match to TRBD1. Germline loops: CDR1 SGHVS, CDR2 FQNEAQ. V shed 3 bases and J 5 bases; nucleotides not matched to a gene: 13. The CDR3 runs to 17 residues.

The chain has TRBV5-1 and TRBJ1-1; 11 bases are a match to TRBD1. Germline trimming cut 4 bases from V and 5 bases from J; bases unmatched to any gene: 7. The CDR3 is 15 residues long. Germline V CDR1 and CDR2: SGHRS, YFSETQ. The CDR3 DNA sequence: TGCGCCAGCAGCCCGGGACAGGGGGTGAGGACTGAAGCTTTCTTT. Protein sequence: CASSPGQGVRTEAFF.

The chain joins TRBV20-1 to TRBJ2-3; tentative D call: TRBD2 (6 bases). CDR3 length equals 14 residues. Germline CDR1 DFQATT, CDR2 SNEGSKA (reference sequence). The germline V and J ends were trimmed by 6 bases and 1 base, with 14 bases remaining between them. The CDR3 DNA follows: TGCAGTGCCCCGAGACTAGACGGCACAGATACGCAGTATTTT. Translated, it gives CSAPRLDGTDTQYF.

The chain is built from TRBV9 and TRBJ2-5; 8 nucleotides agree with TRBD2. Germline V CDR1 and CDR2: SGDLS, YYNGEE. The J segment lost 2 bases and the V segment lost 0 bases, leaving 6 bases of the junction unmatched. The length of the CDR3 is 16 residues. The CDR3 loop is CASSVAPASGQETQYF. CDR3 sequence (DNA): TGTGCCAGCAGCGTAGCTCCCGCTAGCGGGCAAGAGACCCAGTACTTC.

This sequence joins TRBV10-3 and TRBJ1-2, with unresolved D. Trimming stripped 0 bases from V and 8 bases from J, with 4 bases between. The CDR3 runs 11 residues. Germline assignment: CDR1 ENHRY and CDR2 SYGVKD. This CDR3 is CAISESGGYTF. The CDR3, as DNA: TGTGCCATCAGTGAGTCCGGGGGCTACACCTTC.

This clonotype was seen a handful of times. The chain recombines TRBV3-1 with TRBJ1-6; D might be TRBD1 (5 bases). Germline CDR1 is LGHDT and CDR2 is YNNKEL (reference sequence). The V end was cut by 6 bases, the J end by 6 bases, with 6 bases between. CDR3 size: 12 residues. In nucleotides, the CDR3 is TGTGCCAGCAGGCAGGGTAATTCACCCCTCCACTTT. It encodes CASRQGNSPLHF.

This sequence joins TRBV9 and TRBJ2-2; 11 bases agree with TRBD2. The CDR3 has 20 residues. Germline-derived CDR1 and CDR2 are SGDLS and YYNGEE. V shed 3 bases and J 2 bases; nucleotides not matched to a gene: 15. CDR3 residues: CASSAPTPTSGRANTGELFF. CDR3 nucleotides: TGTGCCAGCAGCGCCCCAACCCCTACTAGCGGGAGAGCCAACACCGGGGAGCTGTTTTTT. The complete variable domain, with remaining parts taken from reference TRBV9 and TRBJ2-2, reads DSGVTQTPKHLITATGQRVTLRCSPRSGDLSVYWYQQSLDQGLQFLIQYYNGEERAKGNILERFSAQQFPDLHSELNLSSLELGDSALYFCASSAPTPTSGRANTGELFFGEGSRLTVL.

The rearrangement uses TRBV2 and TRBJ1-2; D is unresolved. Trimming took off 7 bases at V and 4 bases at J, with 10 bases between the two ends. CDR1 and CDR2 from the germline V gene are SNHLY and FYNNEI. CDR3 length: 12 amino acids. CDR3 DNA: TGTGCCAGCACCCAGCTGGGCTATGGCTACACCTTC. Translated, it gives CASTQLGYGYTF. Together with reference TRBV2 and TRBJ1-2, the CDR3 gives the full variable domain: EPEVTQTPSHQVTQMGQEVILRCVPISNHLYFYWYRQILGQKVEFLVSFYNNEISEKSEIFDDQFSVERPDGSNFTLKIRSTKLEDSAMYFCASTQLGYGYTFGSGTRLTVV.

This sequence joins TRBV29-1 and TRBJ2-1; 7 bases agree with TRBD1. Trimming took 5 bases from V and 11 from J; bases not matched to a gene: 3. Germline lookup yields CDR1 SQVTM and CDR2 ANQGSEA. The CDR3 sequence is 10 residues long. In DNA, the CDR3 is TGCAGCGTTCAACAGGGGAAGCAGTTCTTC. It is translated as CSVQQGKQFF.

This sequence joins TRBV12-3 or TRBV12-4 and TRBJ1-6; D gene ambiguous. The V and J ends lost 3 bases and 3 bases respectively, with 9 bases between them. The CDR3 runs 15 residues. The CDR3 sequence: CASSLEGNYNSPLHF. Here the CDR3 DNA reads TGTGCCAGCAGTTTGGAGGGAAACTATAATTCACCCCTCCACTTT.

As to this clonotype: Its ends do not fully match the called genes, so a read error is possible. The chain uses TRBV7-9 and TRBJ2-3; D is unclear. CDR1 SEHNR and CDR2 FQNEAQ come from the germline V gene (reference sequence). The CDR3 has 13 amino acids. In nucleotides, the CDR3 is TGTGCCAGCAGTGCAAAGGGCCGAGATATGCAGTATTTT. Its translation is CASSAKGRDMQYF.

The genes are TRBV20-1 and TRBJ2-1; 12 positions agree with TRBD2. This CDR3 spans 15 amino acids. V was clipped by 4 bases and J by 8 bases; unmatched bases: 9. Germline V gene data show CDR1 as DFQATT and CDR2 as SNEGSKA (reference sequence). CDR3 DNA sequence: TGCAGTGCTATCCTGACTAGCGGGAGTGCGTATGAGCAGTTCTTC. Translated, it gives CSAILTSGSAYEQFF.

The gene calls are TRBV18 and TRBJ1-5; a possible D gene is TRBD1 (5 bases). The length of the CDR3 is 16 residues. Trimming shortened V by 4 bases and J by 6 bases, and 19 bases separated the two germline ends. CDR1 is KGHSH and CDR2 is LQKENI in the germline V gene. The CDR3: CASSRTPTIGGQPQHF. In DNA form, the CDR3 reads TGTGCCAGCTCACGAACACCTACCATCGGGGGTCAGCCCCAGCATTTT.

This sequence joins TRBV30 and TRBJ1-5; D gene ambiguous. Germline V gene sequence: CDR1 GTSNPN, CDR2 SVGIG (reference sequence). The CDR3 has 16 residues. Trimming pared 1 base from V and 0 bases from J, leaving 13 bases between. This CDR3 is CAWSGTASYSNQPQHF. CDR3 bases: TGTGCCTGGAGTGGGACGGCTAGTTATAGCAATCAGCCCCAGCATTTT.

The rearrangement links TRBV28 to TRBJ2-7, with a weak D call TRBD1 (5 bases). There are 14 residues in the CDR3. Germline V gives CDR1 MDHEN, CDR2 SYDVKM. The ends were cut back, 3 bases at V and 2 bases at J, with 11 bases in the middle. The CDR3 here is CASSLVGEAYEQYF. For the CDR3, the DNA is TGTGCCAGCAGTTTGGTAGGGGAAGCCTACGAGCAGTACTTC.

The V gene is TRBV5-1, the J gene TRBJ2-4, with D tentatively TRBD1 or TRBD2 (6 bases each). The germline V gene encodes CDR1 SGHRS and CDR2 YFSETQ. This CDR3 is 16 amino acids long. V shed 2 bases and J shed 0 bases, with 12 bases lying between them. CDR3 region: CASSFAGGGAKNIQYF. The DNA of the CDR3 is TGCGCCAGCAGCTTTGCAGGAGGGGGAGCCAAAAACATTCAGTACTTC. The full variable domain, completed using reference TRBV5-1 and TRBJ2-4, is KAGVTQTPRYLIKTRGQQVTLSCSPISGHRSVSWYQQTPGQGLQFLFEYFSETQRNKGNFPGRFSGRQFSNSRSEMNVSTLELGDSALYLCASSFAGGGAKNIQYFGAGTRLSVL.

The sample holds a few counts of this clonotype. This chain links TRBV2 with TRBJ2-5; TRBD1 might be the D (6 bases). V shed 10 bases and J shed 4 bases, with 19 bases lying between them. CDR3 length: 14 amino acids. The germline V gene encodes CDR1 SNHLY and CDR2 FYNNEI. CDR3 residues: CATKRGGRGETQYF. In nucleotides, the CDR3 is TGTGCCACCAAGAGAGGGGGAAGGGGAGAGACCCAGTACTTC.

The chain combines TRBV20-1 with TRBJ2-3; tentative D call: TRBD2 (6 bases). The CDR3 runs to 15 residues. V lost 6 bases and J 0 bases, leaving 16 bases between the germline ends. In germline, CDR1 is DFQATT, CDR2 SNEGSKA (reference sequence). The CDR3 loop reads CSANGGIGSTDTQYF. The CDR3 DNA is TGCAGTGCGAATGGCGGGATTGGAAGCACAGATACGCAGTATTTT.

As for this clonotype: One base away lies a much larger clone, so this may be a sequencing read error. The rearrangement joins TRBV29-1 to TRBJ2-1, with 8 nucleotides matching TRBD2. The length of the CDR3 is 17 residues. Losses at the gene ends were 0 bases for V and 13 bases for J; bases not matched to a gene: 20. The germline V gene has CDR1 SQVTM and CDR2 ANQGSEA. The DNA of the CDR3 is TGCAGCGTTGAAGAAGTTTTGGGCGGGAGGTCTACAGAGACCCAGTTCTTC. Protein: CSVEEVLGGRSTETQFF.